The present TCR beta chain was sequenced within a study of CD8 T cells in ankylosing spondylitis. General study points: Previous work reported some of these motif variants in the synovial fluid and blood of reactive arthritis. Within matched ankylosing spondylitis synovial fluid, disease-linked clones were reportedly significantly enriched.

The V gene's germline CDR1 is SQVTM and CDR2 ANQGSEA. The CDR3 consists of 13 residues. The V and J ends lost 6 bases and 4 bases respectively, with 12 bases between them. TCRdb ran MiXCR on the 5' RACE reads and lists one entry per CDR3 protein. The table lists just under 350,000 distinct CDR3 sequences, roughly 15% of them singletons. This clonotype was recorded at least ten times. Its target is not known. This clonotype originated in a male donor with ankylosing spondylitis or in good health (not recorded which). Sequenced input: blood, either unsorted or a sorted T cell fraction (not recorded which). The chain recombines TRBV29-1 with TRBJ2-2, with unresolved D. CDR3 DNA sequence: TGCAGCGTCCACACCTTGGGCACCGGGGAGCTGTTTTTT. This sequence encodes CSVHTLGTGELFF.